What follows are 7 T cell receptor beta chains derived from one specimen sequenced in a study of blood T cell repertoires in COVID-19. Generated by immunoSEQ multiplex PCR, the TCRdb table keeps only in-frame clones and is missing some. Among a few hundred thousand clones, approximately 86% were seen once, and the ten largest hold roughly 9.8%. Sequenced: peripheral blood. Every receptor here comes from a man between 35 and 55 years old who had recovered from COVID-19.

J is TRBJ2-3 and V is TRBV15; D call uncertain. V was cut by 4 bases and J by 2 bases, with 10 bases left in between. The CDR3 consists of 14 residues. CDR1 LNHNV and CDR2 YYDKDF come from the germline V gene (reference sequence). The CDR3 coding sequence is TGTGCCACCAGCACCAGGCCGAACACAGATACGCAGTATTTT. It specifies CATSTRPNTDTQYF.

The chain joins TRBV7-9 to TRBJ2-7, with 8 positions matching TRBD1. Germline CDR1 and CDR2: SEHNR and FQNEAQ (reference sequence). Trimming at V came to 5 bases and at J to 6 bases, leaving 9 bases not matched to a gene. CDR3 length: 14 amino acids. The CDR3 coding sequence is TGTGCCAGCAGCCCGAGGACAGGGTACGGCGAGCAGTACTTC. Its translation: CASSPRTGYGEQYF.

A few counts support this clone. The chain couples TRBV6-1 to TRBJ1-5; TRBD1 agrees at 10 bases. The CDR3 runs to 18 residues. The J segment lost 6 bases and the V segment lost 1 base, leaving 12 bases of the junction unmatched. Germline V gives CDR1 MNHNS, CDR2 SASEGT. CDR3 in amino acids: CASSEGPSGTGVAQPQHF. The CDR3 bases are TGTGCCAGCAGTGAAGGGCCTTCTGGGACAGGGGTGGCTCAGCCCCAGCATTTT.

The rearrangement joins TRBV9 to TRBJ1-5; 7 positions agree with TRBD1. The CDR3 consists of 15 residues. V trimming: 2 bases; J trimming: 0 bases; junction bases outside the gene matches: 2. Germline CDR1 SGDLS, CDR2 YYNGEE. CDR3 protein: CASSVTGVSNQPQHF. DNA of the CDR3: TGTGCCAGCAGCGTTACAGGGGTTAGCAATCAGCCCCAGCATTTT.

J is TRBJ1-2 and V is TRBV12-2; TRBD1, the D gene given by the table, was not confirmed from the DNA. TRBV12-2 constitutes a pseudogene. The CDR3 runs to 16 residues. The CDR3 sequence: CASRFSLRTEWFSDTF. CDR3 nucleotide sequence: TGTGCAAGTCGCTTTTCCCTCCGGACAGAATGGTTCTCAGACACCTTC.

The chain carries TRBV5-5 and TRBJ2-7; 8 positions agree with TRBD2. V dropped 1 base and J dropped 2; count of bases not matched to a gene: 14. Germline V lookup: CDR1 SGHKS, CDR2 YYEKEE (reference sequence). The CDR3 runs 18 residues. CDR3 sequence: CASSLSSGAGGRTYEQYF. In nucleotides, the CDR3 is TGTGCCAGCAGCTTGAGCTCGGGGGCGGGAGGCCGGACCTACGAGCAGTACTTC. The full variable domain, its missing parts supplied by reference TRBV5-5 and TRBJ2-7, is DAGVTQSPTHLIKTRGQQVTLRCSPISGHKSVSWYQQVLGQGPQFIFQYYEKEERGRGNFPDRFSARQFPNYSSELNVNALLLGDSALYLCASSLSSGAGGRTYEQYFGPGTRLTVT.

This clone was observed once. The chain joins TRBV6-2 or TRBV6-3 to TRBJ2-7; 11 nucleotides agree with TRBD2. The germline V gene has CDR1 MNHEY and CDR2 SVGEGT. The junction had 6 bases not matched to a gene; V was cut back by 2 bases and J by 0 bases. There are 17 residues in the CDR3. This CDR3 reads CASSYRLTSGISYEQYF. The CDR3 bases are TGTGCCAGCAGTTACAGGTTGACTAGCGGGATCTCCTACGAGCAGTACTTC.